This TCR beta chain was recorded in a study of blood T cell repertoires in COVID-19 (TCRdb year 2020). Concerning the study at large: Samples covering the acute and convalescent phases of COVID-19 were provided by collaborators in the United States, Italy and Spain. The material from the prospective study consisted of cDNA or gDNA derived from T cells, B-cell-depleted T cells, or PBMCs. Subjects who had been exposed to COVID-19, were actively infected with it, or had recovered from it provided the deeply sampled blood TCRbeta repertoires that made up the dataset. The repertoires were made available in a free public database intended to serve as a resource for research on the immune response to SARS-CoV-2. Samples came from the ongoing ImmuneRACE study (first 160 participants) plus 1,254 subjects from 6 global collaborators. The sample metadata nearly always contained a de-identified subject ID, COVID-19 status, age in years and sex. Where available, HLA class I and class II types were taken from metadata supplied by the sample provider and were not determined by assay-based typing.

The immunoSEQ Assay, a bias-controlled multiplex PCR, was used to amplify TCRbeta CDR3 regions from genomic DNA. In the paper's pipeline: The number of nucleated cells in each sample was estimated from the amplification of reference gene primers within the assay. To quantify the absolute abundance of each unique TCRbeta CDR3 rearrangement, sequence reads were collapsed and filtered. Productive Simpson clonality was computed per sample as the square root of Simpson's diversity index over productive rearrangements. The clones in this table, taken by TCRdb from immuneACCESS, are in-frame only. Not every clone is retained; where verified, under half of the shortfall comes from an unresolved V gene, and the cause of the rest is unknown. V, J and clone size derive from that table, while D and trimming were established from the DNA sequence. Recorded for this sample are 97,000 or so clones; about 91% of them occurred a single time. The ten biggest clones cover about 4% of the sample.

The full study reports these points: The amount of clinical and demographic metadata varied by source and participant and was provided uncurated.

Each collaborating institution followed its own protocols to collect whole blood in K2EDTA tubes. For TCRbeta analysis, collaborator samples were shipped as frozen whole blood, as isolated PBMCs, or as DNA extracted from either sample type. About this clone itself: What this receptor recognizes is not known. No per-base quality is available; no much larger clone lies one base away.

In the germline V gene, CDR1 corresponds to SGHAT and CDR2 to FQNNGV. V is trimmed back by 5 bases and J by 1 base, and the junction contains 5 bases that no gene match accounts for. The CDR3 sequence holds 15 residues, the cysteine and phenylalanine included. The read is trimmed to its CDR3 DNA, 45 bases read in frame from base 1. The clonotype was recovered from a young man with acute or convalescent COVID-19. The chain uses TRBV11-2 and TRBJ1-1; the junction holds 9 bases that match TRBD1. Sequencing used peripheral blood. This receptor carries the CDR3 CASSITGGWNTEAFF. The DNA sequence reads TGTGCCAGCAGCATCACAGGGGGCTGGAACACTGAAGCTTTCTTT. The full variable domain, completed from the reference TRBV11-2 and TRBJ1-1 proteins outside the CDR3, reads EAGVAQSPRYKIIEKRQSVAFWCNPISGHATLYWYQQILGQGPKLLIQFQNNGVVDDSQLPKDRFSAERLKGVDSTLKIQPAKLEDSAVYLCASSITGGWNTEAFFGQGTRLTVV.